The following is a TCR beta chain sequence with its context. Its target is not known. This record comes from a study of prognosis after radiotherapy for stage I lung cancer. On the study more broadly: Considered medically inoperable were all of the patients with non-small cell lung cancer. With under 15 men and roughly six women, the cohort's median age was 74.5 years, range about 50–85. Radiotherapy was followed by distant metastases in a handful of patients, which appeared at a median of 7 months; roughly 16 patients showed no significant progression. Study-level points and caveats: Post-treatment Shannon entropy following stereotactic body radiation therapy was lower among patients who developed distant metastases.

The CDR3 covers 15 residues. The germline V gene encodes CDR1 SGHNT and CDR2 YYREEE (reference sequence). Trimming at V came to 4 bases and at J to 5 bases, leaving 8 bases not matched to a gene. With two-round multiplex PCR, TCR beta CDR3 sequences were amplified from genomic DNA. Every TRBV and TRBJ gene had its own specific primer in first-round PCR. TCRdb re-derived calls from the multiplex PCR reads in MiXCR, one entry per CDR3 protein. Here the sample spans some 15,000 distinct CDR3 sequences, under 55% being singletons. This sequence was found in a donor over 45 with non-small cell lung cancer. The specimen was PBMCs, collected before or after stereotactic body radiation therapy (not recorded which). This sequence joins TRBV5-4 and TRBJ2-5; 10 bases line up with TRBD2. In DNA, the CDR3 is TGTGCCAGCAGCACAGGGACTAGCGAGGCGGAGACCCAGTACTTC. Its translation is CASSTGTSEAETQYF.